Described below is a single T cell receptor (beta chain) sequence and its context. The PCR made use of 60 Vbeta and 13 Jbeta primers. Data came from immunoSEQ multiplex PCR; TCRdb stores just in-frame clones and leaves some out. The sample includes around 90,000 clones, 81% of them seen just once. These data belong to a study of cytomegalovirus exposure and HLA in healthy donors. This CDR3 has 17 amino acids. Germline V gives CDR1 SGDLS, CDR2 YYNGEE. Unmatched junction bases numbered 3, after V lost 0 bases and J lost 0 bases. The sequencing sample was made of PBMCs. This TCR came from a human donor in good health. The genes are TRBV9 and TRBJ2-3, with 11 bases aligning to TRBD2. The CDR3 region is CASSVDVAGGSTDTQYF. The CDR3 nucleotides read TGTGCCAGCAGCGTAGATGTAGCGGGAGGGAGCACAGATACGCAGTATTTT.